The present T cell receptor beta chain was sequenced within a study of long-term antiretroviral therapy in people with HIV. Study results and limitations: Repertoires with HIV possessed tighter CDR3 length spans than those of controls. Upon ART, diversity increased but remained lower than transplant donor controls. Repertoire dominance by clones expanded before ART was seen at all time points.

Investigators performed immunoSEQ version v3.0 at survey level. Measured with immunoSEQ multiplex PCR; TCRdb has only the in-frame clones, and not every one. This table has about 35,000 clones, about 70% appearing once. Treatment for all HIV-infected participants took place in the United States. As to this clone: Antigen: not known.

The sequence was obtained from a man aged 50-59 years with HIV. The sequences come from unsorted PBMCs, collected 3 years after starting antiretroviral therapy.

This chain's CDR3 is CASSSLGGGPETPYEQYF. CDR3 nucleotides: TGTGCCAGCAGTTCCTTGGGCGGGGGGCCTGAAACCCCCTACGAGCAGTACTTC. V is TRBV28 and J is TRBJ2-7; 8 positions match TRBD2. This CDR3 is 18 amino acids long. After removal of 4 bases from V and 2 bases from J, the junction contained 16 bases not matched to a gene. CDR1 and CDR2 (germline): MDHEN, SYDVKM.